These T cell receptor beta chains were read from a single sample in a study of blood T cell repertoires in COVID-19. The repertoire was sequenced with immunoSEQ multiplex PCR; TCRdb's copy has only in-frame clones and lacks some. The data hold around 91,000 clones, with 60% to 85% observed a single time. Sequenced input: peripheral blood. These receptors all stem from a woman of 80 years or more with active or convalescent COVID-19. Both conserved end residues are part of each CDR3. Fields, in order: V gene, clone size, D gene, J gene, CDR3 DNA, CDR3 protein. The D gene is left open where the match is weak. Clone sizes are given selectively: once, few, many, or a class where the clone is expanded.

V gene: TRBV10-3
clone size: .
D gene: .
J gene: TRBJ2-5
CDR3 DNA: TGTGCCATCGGACGGGGGGAGACCCAGTACTTC
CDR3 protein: CAIGRGETQYF

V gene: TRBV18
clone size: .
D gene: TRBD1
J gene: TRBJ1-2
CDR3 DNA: TGTGCCAGCTCATCGGGACAGATCTATGGCTACACCTTC
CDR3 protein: CASSSGQIYGYTF

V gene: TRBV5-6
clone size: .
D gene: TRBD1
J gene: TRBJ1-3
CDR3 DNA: TGTGCCAGCAGCATGGGGACAGTCTCTGGAAACACCATATATTTT
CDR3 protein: CASSMGTVSGNTIYF

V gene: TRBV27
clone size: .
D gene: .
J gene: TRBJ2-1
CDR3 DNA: TGTGCCAGCAAGGTGGGAGATCTAAGGGATGAGCAGTTCTTC
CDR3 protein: CASKVGDLRDEQFF

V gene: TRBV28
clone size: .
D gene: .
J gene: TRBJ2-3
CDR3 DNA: TGTGCCAGCAGTCCACCAGAAGTCGATACGCAGTATTTT
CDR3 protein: CASSPPEVDTQYF

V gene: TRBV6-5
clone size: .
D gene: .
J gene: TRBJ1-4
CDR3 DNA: TGTGCAATCAGGGCAACTAATGAAAAACTGTTTTTT
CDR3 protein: CAIRATNEKLFF

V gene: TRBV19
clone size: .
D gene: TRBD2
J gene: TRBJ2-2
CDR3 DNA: TGTGCCAGTGAACAGAGCGGGAGAGATACCGGGGAGCTGTTTTTT
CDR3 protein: CASEQSGRDTGELFF

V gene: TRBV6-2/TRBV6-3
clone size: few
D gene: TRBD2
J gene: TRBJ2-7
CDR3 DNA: TGTGCCAGCAGCAAGCGGGAGCCTCCTCGCGAGCAGTACTTC
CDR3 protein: CASSKREPPREQYF

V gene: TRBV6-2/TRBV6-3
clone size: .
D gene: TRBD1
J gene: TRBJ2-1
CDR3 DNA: TGTGCCAGCAGTTCGGGCACAGGGGCCCATGAGCAGTTCTTC
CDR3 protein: CASSSGTGAHEQFF

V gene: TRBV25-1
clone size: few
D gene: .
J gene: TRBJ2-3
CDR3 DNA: TGTGCCAGCAGTGAACTGAGCACAGATACGCAGTATTTT
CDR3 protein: CASSELSTDTQYF

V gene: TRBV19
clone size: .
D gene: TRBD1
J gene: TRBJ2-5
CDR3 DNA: TGTGCCACTGGGACAGGGGTAGAGACCCAGTACTTC
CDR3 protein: CATGTGVETQYF

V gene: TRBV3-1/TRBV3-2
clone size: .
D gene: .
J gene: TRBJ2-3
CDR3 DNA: TGTGCCAGCAGCCAAGATATCGTGGCGGCCCTCACAGATACGCAGTATTTT
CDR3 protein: CASSQDIVAALTDTQYF

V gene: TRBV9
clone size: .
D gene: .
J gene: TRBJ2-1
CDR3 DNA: TGTGCCAGCACCGCGGGACTTTTATACAATGAGCAGTTCTTC
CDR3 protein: CASTAGLLYNEQFF

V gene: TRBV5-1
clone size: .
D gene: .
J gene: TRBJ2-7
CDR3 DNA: TGTGCCAGCAGCTATCTAGGGAGGTCCTACGAGCAGTACTTC
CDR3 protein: CASSYLGRSYEQYF

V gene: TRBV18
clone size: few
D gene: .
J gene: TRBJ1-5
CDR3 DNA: TGTGCCAGCTCCCAGGACATGAATCAGCCCCAGCATTTT
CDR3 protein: CASSQDMNQPQHF

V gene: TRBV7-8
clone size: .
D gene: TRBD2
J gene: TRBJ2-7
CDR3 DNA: TGTGCCAGCAGCTTAGCTTCTCGGGGGGGAAAGCAGTACTTC
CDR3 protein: CASSLASRGGKQYF

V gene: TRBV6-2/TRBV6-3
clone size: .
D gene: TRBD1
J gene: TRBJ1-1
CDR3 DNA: TGTGCCAGCAGTTACCGAAGACAGGGTGAAGCTTTCTTT
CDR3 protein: CASSYRRQGEAFF

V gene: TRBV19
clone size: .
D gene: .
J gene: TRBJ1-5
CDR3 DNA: TGTGCCAGTAGTTCAAACAGGGTCGTAGGGTATAGCAATCAGCCCCAGCATTTT
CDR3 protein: CASSSNRVVGYSNQPQHF

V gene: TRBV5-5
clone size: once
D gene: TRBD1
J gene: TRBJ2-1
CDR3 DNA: TGTGCCAGCAGCGCGGGACAGGGGGCGAATGAGCAGTTCTTC
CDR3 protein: CASSAGQGANEQFF

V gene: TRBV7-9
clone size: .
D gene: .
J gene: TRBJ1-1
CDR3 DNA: TGTGCCAGCAGCATAACAACAGGGACTGAAGCTTTCTTT
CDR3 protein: CASSITTGTEAFF

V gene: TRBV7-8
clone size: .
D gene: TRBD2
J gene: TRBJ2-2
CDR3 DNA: TGTGCCAGCAGCTTTGGCGGGAGGCGGACCGGGGAGCTGTTTTTT
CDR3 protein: CASSFGGRRTGELFF

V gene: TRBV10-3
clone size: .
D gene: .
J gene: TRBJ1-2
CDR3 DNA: TGTGCCATCCCTGACGGCCCCCCAGGGGCATCCAACTATGGCTACACCTTC
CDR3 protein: CAIPDGPPGASNYGYTF

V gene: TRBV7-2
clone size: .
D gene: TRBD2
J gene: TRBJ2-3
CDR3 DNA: TGTGCCAGCACCGCCGGACTAGGTACGCAGTATTTT
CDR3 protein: CASTAGLGTQYF

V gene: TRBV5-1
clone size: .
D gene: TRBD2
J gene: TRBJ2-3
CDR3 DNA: TGCGCCAGCAGCTTGCCCAATAGCGGGCTCCAAGATACGCAGTATTTT
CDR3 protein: CASSLPNSGLQDTQYF

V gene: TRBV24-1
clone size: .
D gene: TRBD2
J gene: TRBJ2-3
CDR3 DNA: TGTGCCACCAGTGGAACGGGGGGAAAGGGCCCTTTCACAGATACGCAGTATTTT
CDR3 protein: CATSGTGGKGPFTDTQYF

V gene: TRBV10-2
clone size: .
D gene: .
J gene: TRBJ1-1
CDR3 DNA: TGCGCCAGTAGACAGATGGGGCGGAACACTGAAGCTTTCTTT
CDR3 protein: CASRQMGRNTEAFF

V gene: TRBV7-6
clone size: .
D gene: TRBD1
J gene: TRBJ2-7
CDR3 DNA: TGTGCCAGCAGAGACCGGGACAGCTCCTACGAGCAGTACTTC
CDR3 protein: CASRDRDSSYEQYF

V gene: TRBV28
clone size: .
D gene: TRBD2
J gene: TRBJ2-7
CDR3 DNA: TGTGCCAGCAGTTTAAGAGGTAATCCCGGGAGGTACGAGCAGTACTTC
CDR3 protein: CASSLRGNPGRYEQYF

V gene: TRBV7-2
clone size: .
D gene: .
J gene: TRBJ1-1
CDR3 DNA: TGTGCCAGCAGCTTAGATCGGGCGGGGATCGCTTTCTTT
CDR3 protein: CASSLDRAGIAFF

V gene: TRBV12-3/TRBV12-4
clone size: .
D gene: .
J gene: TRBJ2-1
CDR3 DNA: TGTGCCAGCAGCCGCACTAGCCATAATGAGCAGTTCTTC
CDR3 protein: CASSRTSHNEQFF

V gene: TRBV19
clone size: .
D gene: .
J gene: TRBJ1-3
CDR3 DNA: TGTGCCAGTAGTCCCACAGTCGACTCTGGAAACACCATATATTTT
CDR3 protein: CASSPTVDSGNTIYF